A single sample is the source of the 13 T cell receptor beta chains below, sequenced in a study of T cell changes during pregnancy in multiple sclerosis. Assay: immunoSEQ multiplex PCR; the TCRdb copy retains only in-frame clones and omits some. The sample gives some 100,000 clones, around 90% of which show up once; 0.95% to 1.5% is in the top ten. This specimen was peripheral blood, taken in the second trimester of pregnancy. The receptors were sampled from a female donor with multiple sclerosis, enrolled in a pregnancy study.

This chain connects TRBV14 to TRBJ1-1; 10 bases are shared with TRBD1. This CDR3 has 13 residues. The trim removed 4 bases at V and 4 bases at J, leaving 0 bases unmatched. CDR1 and CDR2 from the germline V gene are SGHDN and FVKESK. The CDR3 DNA sequence: TGTGCCAGCAGCCGGACAGGGGGCACTGAAGCTTTCTTT. It yields the protein CASSRTGGTEAFF.

The J gene is TRBJ1-1, the V gene TRBV5-1; perhaps TRBD1 as D (5 bases). Germline V lookup: CDR1 SGHRS, CDR2 YFSETQ. The V end was cut by 3 bases, the J end by 1 base, with 7 bases between. This CDR3 has 13 amino acids. The DNA for the CDR3 is TGCGCCAGCAGCTGGGGGGAGAACACTGAAGCTTTCTTT. Translation: CASSWGENTEAFF.

The chain employs TRBV6-6 and TRBJ2-2; maybe TRBD2 (5 bases). The germline V and J ends were trimmed by 6 bases and 1 base, with 12 bases remaining between them. This CDR3 is 15 amino acids long. CDR1 and CDR2 (germline): MNHNY, SVGAGI (reference sequence). CDR3 in DNA: TGTGCCAGCAGACTTTTGGCGGGGAACACCGGGGAGCTGTTTTTT. Amino acid sequence: CASRLLAGNTGELFF.

This clone was counted only a few times. J is TRBJ1-2 and V is TRBV4-1, with TRBD1 as a possible D gene (5 bases). V was trimmed by 0 bases and J by 14 bases, leaving 16 bases between them. Germline V gene sequence: CDR1 MGHRA, CDR2 YSYEKL. The CDR3 is made up of 13 amino acids. As DNA, the CDR3 is TGCGCCAGCAGCCAAGATCCGGGAGGCCGGGGGACCTTC. It encodes CASSQDPGGRGTF.

The V gene is TRBV28, the J gene TRBJ2-3, with 10 bases lining up with TRBD2. The germline V gene has CDR1 MDHEN and CDR2 SYDVKM. Trimming cost V 6 bases and J 0 bases; bases outside gene matches: 3. This CDR3 is 15 amino acids long. CDR3 in amino acids: CASSRTSGSTDTQYF. CDR3 bases: TGTGCCAGCAGCCGGACTAGCGGCAGCACAGATACGCAGTATTTT.

The chain employs TRBV7-3 and TRBJ2-6, with TRBD1 matching 7 bases. V gave up 5 bases and J gave up 2 bases; unmatched junction bases: 3. This CDR3 region has 15 residues. Germline values: CDR1 SGHTA, CDR2 FQGTGA. In DNA form, the CDR3 reads TGTGCCAGCAGCACACAGGGGCCTGGGGCCAACGTCCTGACTTTC. It specifies CASSTQGPGANVLTF.

This sequence joins TRBV28 and TRBJ2-2, with a weak D call TRBD2 (5 bases). V dropped 6 bases and J dropped 6 bases, with 11 bases sitting between them. The CDR3 is 13 residues long. Germline V gene lookup returns CDR1 MDHEN and CDR2 SYDVKM. The CDR3 nucleotides are TGTGCCAGCAGCCGGGGTGGCGCCGGGGAGCTGTTTTTT. Translating it yields CASSRGGAGELFF.

The chain recombines TRBV28 with TRBJ2-7; D gene unclear. Deletions cut 6 bases from V and 4 bases from J, with 19 bases between. CDR1 MDHEN and CDR2 SYDVKM come from the germline V gene. The CDR3 runs 15 residues. As DNA, the CDR3 is TGTGCCAGCAGCGAAGCGTCAATTCGTTCGTACGAGCAGTACTTC. Residues: CASSEASIRSYEQYF.

The chain uses TRBV4-1 and TRBJ1-3; TRBD1 matches 8 bases. The CDR3 length is 15 residues. Germline V gene sequence: CDR1 MGHRA, CDR2 YSYEKL. With 4 bases clipped from V and 2 bases from J, the junction kept 4 bases outside the gene matches. This CDR3 is CASSLRTGPGNTIYF. In DNA form, the CDR3 reads TGCGCCAGCAGCCTGCGGACAGGGCCTGGAAACACCATATATTTT.

V gene TRBV7-8 combines with J gene TRBJ2-7; 7 bases match TRBD1. Germline-derived CDR1 and CDR2 are SGHVS and FQNEAQ. Losses at the gene ends were 5 bases for V and 3 bases for J; bases not matched to a gene: 4. This CDR3 spans 13 amino acids. Here the CDR3 reads CASSRDRVYEQYF. Written as DNA, the CDR3 is TGTGCCAGCAGCCGGGACAGAGTCTACGAGCAGTACTTC.

The chain is built from TRBV30 and TRBJ1-2; 9 positions agree with TRBD1. Trimming at V came to 2 bases and at J to 8 bases, leaving 12 bases not matched to a gene. This CDR3 spans 15 amino acids. The germline gives CDR1 GTSNPN, CDR2 SVGIG (reference sequence). In nucleotides, the CDR3 is TGTGCCTGGAGTTTCCGGACAGGGGATTATGAGGGCTACACCTTC. Amino acids: CAWSFRTGDYEGYTF.

The chain has TRBV21-1 and TRBJ1-4; the table's D call of TRBD1 was not tested on the DNA. TRBV21-1 is deemed a pseudogene. This CDR3 region has 17 residues. The CDR3 DNA is TGTGCCAGCACCCATCCGGGACAGGGGGCGAGTAATGAAAAACTGTTTTTT. Its translation is CASTHPGQGASNEKLFF.

Concerning this clone itself: This sample includes further DNA sequences coding for the same CDR3. The rearrangement uses TRBV9 and TRBJ2-7, with 7 bases matching TRBD1. The CDR3 is 14 amino acids. Germline assignment: CDR1 SGDLS and CDR2 YYNGEE. J was trimmed by 2 bases and V by 0 bases; bases with no gene match: 2. CDR3: CASSVGQGAYEQYF. The DNA for the CDR3 is TGTGCCAGCAGCGTAGGGCAGGGGGCCTACGAGCAGTACTTC.